A single sample gave rise to the 12 T cell receptor beta chains below, sequenced in a study of T-cell reconstitution after alpha-beta-depleted transplantation in children. Construction of the TCRbeta library involved unique molecular identifiers. TCRdb redid the calling of the PCR reads with MiXCR, one entry per CDR3 protein. The table has 84,000 or so distinct CDR3 sequences, roughly a sixth seen once. The sample was PBMCs, mostly from graft donor cells, taken 180 days after TCRalphabeta/CD19-depleted stem cell transplant. These TCRs come from a male patient between 2 and 9 years old who had a stem cell transplant for acute lymphoblastic leukemia, so the T cells may come from the graft donor.

This chain links TRBV14 with TRBJ2-2; 10 nucleotides agree with TRBD2. The germline CDR1 and CDR2 sequences are SGHDN and FVKESK. V lost 5 bases, J lost 2 bases, and 2 bases stayed unmatched. The CDR3 is made up of 15 amino acids. In DNA, the CDR3 is TGTGCCAGCAGCGGACTAGCGGCTAACACCGGGGAGCTGTTTTTT. Its protein is CASSGLAANTGELFF.

In this sample, this clonotype turned up a few times. The rearrangement uses TRBV5-1 and TRBJ1-4, with D uncertain. CDR1 SGHRS and CDR2 YFSETQ come from the germline V gene. Trimming removed 2 bases from V and 5 bases from J, with 10 bases in between. This CDR3 is 14 amino acids long. CDR3 DNA: TGCGCCAGCAGCTTACGGCAGGACAATGAAAAACTGTTTTTT. Its translation: CASSLRQDNEKLFF.

This clonotype has just a few counts. The CDR3 region is CASRLLGDGELFF. The CDR3 DNA reads TGTGCCAGCAGACTACTTGGGGACGGGGAGCTGTTTTTT. The genes are TRBV12-3 or TRBV12-4 and TRBJ2-2; D is ambiguous. The CDR3 runs 13 residues. The V gene lost 6 bases and the J gene lost 7 bases, with 12 bases spanning the gap.

This clonotype was picked up a small number of times. As DNA, the CDR3 is TGCAGTGCCCCTAGGACAGGGGGGAGGAACACCATATATTTT. This encodes CSAPRTGGRNTIYF. The rearrangement joins TRBV20-1 to TRBJ1-3; 10 bases align to TRBD1. V gave up 6 bases and J gave up 7 bases; unmatched junction bases: 9. The CDR3 sequence is 14 residues long. CDR1 DFQATT and CDR2 SNEGSKA come from the germline V gene (reference sequence).

The V gene is TRBV6-6, the J gene TRBJ1-2, with TRBD1 matching 7 bases. This CDR3 has 13 residues. In germline, CDR1 is MNHNY, CDR2 SVGAGI (reference sequence). After removal of 3 bases from V and 8 bases from J, the junction contained 6 bases not matched to a gene. CDR3 DNA sequence: TGTGCCAGCAGTTATAAAGGGGGCGAAGGCTACACCTTC. Its translation: CASSYKGGEGYTF.

The chain has TRBV27 and TRBJ1-5; possibly TRBD1 for D (5 bases). V was shortened by 4 bases and J by 3 bases, with 13 bases between the two germline ends. The V gene's germline CDR1 is MNHEY and CDR2 SMNVEV (reference sequence). This CDR3 contains 15 residues. Here the CDR3 DNA reads TGTGCCAGCAGTTGGGGACGGGGACTCAATCAGCCCCAGCATTTT. This codes for CASSWGRGLNQPQHF.

This clonotype occurred a few times. CDR3 residues: CASSHDADSTGKTNYGYTF. The CDR3 DNA sequence: TGTGCCAGCAGCCATGATGCCGATTCTACAGGAAAAACTAACTATGGCTACACCTTC. The rearrangement links TRBV4-2 to TRBJ1-2; D is possibly TRBD1 (5 bases). Germline CDR1 and CDR2: LGHNA and YNFKEQ. The CDR3 consists of 19 residues. V was trimmed by 3 bases and J by 0 bases, leaving 23 bases between them.

The genes are TRBV5-1 and TRBJ2-2, with D hard to call. CDR1 is SGHRS, CDR2 YFSETQ, per germline. The V gene lost 1 base and the J gene lost 6 bases, with 10 bases spanning the gap. The CDR3 sequence is 14 residues long. In nucleotides, the CDR3 is TGCGCCAGCAGCTTGATATCGAGTCCCGGGGAGCTGTTTTTT. It specifies CASSLISSPGELFF.

This chain joins TRBV4-2 and TRBJ2-5; 10 nucleotides align to TRBD1. CDR1 and CDR2 (germline): LGHNA, YNFKEQ. The CDR3 runs 16 residues. V lost 5 bases and J lost 1; bases outside the gene matches: 7. CDR3 in amino acids: CASSWTGGSSQETQYF. The CDR3 DNA is TGTGCCAGCAGCTGGACAGGGGGAAGTAGCCAAGAGACCCAGTACTTC.

The table lists this clonotype with many counts. This sequence joins TRBV5-1 and TRBJ2-7; a weak D match, TRBD1 (5 bases). The CDR3 is 15 amino acids. Germline CDR1 reads SGHRS; CDR2 reads YFSETQ. The V gene lost 0 bases and the J gene lost 5 bases, with 15 bases spanning the gap. CDR3 DNA sequence: TGCGCCAGCAGCTTGGCCGGACGCACAGGCCACGAGCAGTACTTC. The encoded protein is CASSLAGRTGHEQYF.

This clonotype was counted between two and nine times. CDR3 protein: CASSLNQGDTQYF. CDR3 bases: TGTGCCAGCAGCTTGAACCAGGGAGATACGCAGTATTTT. The chain employs TRBV7-2 and TRBJ2-3; D possibly corresponds to TRBD1 (5 bases). V shed 3 bases and J shed 5 bases, with 9 bases lying between them. CDR1 SGHTA and CDR2 FQGNSA come from the germline V gene. The CDR3 is 13 residues long.

The chain uses TRBV5-5 and TRBJ2-1; D is unresolved. Trimming cost V 0 bases and J 6 bases, with 13 bases left between them. Germline V gene lookup returns CDR1 SGHKS and CDR2 YYEKEE (reference sequence). This CDR3 has 15 residues. The CDR3 reads CASSLDIGILNEQFF. As DNA, the CDR3 is TGTGCCAGCAGCTTGGATATAGGGATCCTCAATGAGCAGTTCTTC.